This entry lists 4 T cell receptor beta chains sequenced from one sample in a study of cytomegalovirus exposure and HLA in healthy donors. The PCR had 60 Vbeta and 13 Jbeta primers. TCRdb's copy holds only in-frame clones and misses some; the assay was immunoSEQ multiplex PCR. The table records approximately 100,000 clones, 74% of them present only once. The source material was PBMCs. These receptors were collected from a human donor in good health.

The chain couples TRBV30 to TRBJ1-4; D remains ambiguous. The CDR3 has 12 amino acids. CDR1 is GTSNPN, CDR2 SVGIG, per germline (reference sequence). Trimming stripped 0 bases from V and 6 bases from J, with 5 bases between. The CDR3 DNA follows: TGTGCCTGGAGTGTGCCGGATGAAAAACTGTTTTTT. It encodes CAWSVPDEKLFF.

The V gene is TRBV11-2, the J gene TRBJ1-3; D is possibly TRBD1 (6 bases). The V end was cut by 5 bases, the J end by 3 bases, with 14 bases between. The germline gives CDR1 SGHAT, CDR2 FQNNGV. The CDR3 length is 15 residues. The DNA for the CDR3 is TGTGCCAGCAGCACTGACAGGACCCTTGGAAACACCATATATTTT. It yields the protein CASSTDRTLGNTIYF. Full variable domain (missing parts from reference TRBV11-2 and TRBJ1-3): EAGVAQSPRYKIIEKRQSVAFWCNPISGHATLYWYQQILGQGPKLLIQFQNNGVVDDSQLPKDRFSAERLKGVDSTLKIQPAKLEDSAVYLCASSTDRTLGNTIYFGEGSWLTVV.

The genes are TRBV5-1 and TRBJ1-1; tentatively, D is TRBD1 (6 bases). The CDR3 contains 15 residues. The V gene's germline CDR1 is SGHRS and CDR2 YFSETQ. V was trimmed by 0 bases and J by 6 bases, leaving 15 bases between them. This CDR3 is CASSLGIQGWAEAFF. The CDR3 nucleotides are TGCGCCAGCAGCTTGGGAATTCAGGGGTGGGCTGAAGCTTTCTTT.

This clone turned up a few times. The J gene is TRBJ1-6, the V gene TRBV15, with a possible D match to TRBD1 (5 bases). Germline CDR1 and CDR2: LNHNV and YYDKDF (reference sequence). Trimming removed 8 bases at V and 4 bases at J, with 12 bases between. The CDR3 consists of 14 residues. CDR3 nucleotide sequence: TGTGCCACCCAGCAGGGCCCGTATAATTCACCCCTCCACTTT. This codes for CATQQGPYNSPLHF.